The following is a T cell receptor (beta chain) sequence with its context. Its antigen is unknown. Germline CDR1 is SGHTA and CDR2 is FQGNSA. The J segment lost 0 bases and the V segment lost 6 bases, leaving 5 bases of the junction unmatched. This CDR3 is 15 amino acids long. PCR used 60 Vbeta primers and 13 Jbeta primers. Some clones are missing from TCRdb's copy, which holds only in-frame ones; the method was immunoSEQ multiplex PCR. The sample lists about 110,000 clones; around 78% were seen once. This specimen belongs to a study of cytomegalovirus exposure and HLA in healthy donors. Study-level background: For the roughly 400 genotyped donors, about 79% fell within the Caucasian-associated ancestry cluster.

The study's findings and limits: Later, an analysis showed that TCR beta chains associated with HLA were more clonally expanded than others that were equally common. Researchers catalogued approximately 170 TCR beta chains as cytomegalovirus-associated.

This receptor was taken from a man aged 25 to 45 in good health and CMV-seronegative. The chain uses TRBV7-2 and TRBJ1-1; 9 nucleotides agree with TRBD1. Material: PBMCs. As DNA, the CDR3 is TGTGCCAGCAGTCCCGGGACAGGGATGAACACTGAAGCTTTCTTT. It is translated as CASSPGTGMNTEAFF.